The 3 T cell receptor beta chains below were found in one sample sequenced in a study of cytomegalovirus exposure and HLA in healthy donors. 13 Jbeta primers and 60 Vbeta primers were used for the PCR. Assay: immunoSEQ multiplex PCR; the TCRdb copy retains only in-frame clones and omits some. The table records about 190,000 clones, 80% to 85% of them present only once. The sample consisted of PBMCs. All receptors come from a boy aged 10-17 years in good health and CMV-seronegative.

The V gene is TRBV5-1, the J gene TRBJ2-7; TRBD2 matches at 10 bases. Germline CDR1 reads SGHRS; CDR2 reads YFSETQ. There are 13 residues in the CDR3. J gave up 4 bases and V 7 bases, and 5 bases lay outside the gene matches. CDR3 bases: TGCGCCAGCGGTCTAGCGGGAGATTACGAGCAGTACTTC. Amino acids: CASGLAGDYEQYF. Drawing the rest from reference TRBV5-1 and TRBJ2-7, the complete variable domain is KAGVTQTPRYLIKTRGQQVTLSCSPISGHRSVSWYQQTPGQGLQFLFEYFSETQRNKGNFPGRFSGRQFSNSRSEMNVSTLELGDSALYLCASGLAGDYEQYFGPGTRLTVT.

The chain links TRBV6-6 to TRBJ2-1; D is possibly TRBD1 (6 bases). The CDR3 loop spans 16 amino acids. CDR1 MNHNY and CDR2 SVGAGI come from the germline V gene (reference sequence). V shed 4 bases and J shed 2 bases, with 15 bases lying between them. CDR3 sequence reads: CASSFLDSHPYNEQFF. The CDR3 bases are TGTGCCAGCAGTTTCCTGGACAGCCATCCCTACAATGAGCAGTTCTTC.

The rearrangement links TRBV6-6 to TRBJ2-1; 7 nucleotides align to TRBD2. The CDR3 consists of 16 residues. CDR1 is MNHNY, CDR2 SVGAGI, per germline (reference sequence). V trimming: 0 bases; J trimming: 10 bases; junction bases outside the gene matches: 12. The CDR3 is CASSYSNPSGSKEQFF. In DNA, the CDR3 is TGTGCCAGCAGTTACTCAAACCCTAGCGGATCAAAGGAGCAGTTCTTC.